This T cell receptor beta chain came from a study of high-grade serous ovarian cancer treatment subgroups. Produced via immunoSEQ multiplex PCR; TCRdb's table is partial and in-frame only. The table includes some 9,100 clones, roughly 70% detected once. Study outcomes and limitations: CDR1 and CDR2 were left unanalyzed; analyses focused on CDR3. Same-patient tumor repertoires overlapped at about 0.1 to 0.8; different patients barely overlapped.

About this clone: Antigen specificity is unknown.

V lost 0 bases, J lost 3 bases, and 1 base stayed unmatched. The CDR3 totals 14 residues. Germline V CDR1 and CDR2: SGHRS, YFSETQ. The tumor samples were collected prior to definitive surgery or chemotherapy. The sample comprised tumor tissue. The genes are TRBV5-1 and TRBJ1-1; 8 positions agree with TRBD1. The source is a human donor with high-grade serous ovarian cancer. This CDR3 is CASSLDRGYTEAFF. The CDR3 DNA follows: TGCGCCAGCAGCTTGGACAGGGGGTACACTGAAGCTTTCTTT.